This note documents a single T cell receptor beta chain sequence. Authors' analysis steps: Amplification of reference gene primers was used by the study to estimate nucleated cell counts. The assay was immunoSEQ multiplex PCR, and TCRdb's table has in-frame clones only and misses some. Clone size and V and J calls were adopted from that table, with D and trimming inferred from the DNA. The sample has about 140,000 clones, roughly four fifths seen once. V was cut by 1 base and J by 7 bases, with 19 bases left in between. Germline V CDR1 and CDR2: LGHNA, YSLEER. The CDR3 runs 16 residues. This record comes from a study of blood T cell repertoires in COVID-19. About the research overall: Acute and convalescent COVID-19 specimens originated in the United States, Italy and Spain. T cells, B-cell-depleted T cells, or PBMCs provided the cDNA or gDNA that served as material.

This chain joins TRBV4-3 and TRBJ1-2; D is unclear. Sequences were obtained from peripheral blood. The receptor was isolated from a woman aged 45-60 years with active or convalescent COVID-19. CDR3 region: CASSQGSGISTIGYTF. CDR3 coding DNA: TGCGCCAGCAGCCAAGGATCGGGGATCAGTACGATTGGCTACACCTTC.